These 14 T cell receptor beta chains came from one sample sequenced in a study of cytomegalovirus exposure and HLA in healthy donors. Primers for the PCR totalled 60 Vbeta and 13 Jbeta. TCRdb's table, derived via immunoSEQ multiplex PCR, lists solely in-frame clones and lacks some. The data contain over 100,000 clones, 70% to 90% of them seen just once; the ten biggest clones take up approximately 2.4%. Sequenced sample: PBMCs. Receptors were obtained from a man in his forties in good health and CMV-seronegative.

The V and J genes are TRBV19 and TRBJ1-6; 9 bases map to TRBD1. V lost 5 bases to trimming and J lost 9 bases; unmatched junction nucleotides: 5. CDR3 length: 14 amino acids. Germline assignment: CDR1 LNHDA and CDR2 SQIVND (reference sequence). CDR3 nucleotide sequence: TGTGCCAGTAGTCCCCGGGACAGGGCTTCACCCCTCCACTTT. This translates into CASSPRDRASPLHF.

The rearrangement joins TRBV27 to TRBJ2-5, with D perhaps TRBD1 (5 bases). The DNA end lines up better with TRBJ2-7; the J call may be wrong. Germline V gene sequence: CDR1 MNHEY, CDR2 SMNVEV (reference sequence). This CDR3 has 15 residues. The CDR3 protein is CASSFGQGILYEQYF. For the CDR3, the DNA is TGTGCCAGCAGTTTTGGTCAGGGAATCTTGTACGAGCAGTACTTC.

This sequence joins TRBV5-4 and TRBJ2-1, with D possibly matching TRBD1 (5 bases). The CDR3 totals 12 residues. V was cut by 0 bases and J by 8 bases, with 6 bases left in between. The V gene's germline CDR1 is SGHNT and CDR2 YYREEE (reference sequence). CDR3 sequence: CASSLEGDEQFF. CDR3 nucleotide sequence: TGTGCCAGCAGCTTGGAAGGGGATGAGCAGTTCTTC.

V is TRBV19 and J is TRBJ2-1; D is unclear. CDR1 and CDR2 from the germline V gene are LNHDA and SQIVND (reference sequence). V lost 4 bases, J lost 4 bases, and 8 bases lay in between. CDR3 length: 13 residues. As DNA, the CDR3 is TGTGCCAGTAGTAATACGGGTTACAATGAGCAGTTCTTC. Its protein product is CASSNTGYNEQFF.

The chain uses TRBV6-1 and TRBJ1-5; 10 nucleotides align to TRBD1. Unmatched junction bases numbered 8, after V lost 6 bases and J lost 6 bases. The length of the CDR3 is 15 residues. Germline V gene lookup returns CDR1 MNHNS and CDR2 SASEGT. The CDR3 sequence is CASSKTGGGSQPQHF. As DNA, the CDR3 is TGTGCCAGCAGCAAGACAGGGGGCGGGAGTCAGCCCCAGCATTTT.

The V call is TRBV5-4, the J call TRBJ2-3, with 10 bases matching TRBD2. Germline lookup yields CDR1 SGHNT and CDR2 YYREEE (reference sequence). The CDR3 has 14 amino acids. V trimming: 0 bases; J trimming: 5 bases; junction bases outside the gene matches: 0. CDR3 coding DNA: TGTGCCAGCAGCTTGGCTAGCGGGGGAGATACGCAGTATTTT. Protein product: CASSLASGGDTQYF.

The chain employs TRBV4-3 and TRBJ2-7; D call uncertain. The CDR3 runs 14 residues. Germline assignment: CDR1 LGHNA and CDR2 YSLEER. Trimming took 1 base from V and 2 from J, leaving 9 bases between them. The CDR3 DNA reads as TGCGCCAGCAGCCAAGTAGTACAGCCCTACGAGCAGTACTTC. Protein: CASSQVVQPYEQYF.

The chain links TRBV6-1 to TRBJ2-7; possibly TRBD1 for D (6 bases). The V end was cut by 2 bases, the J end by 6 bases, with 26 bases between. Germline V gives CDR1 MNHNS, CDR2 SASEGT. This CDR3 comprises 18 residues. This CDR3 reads CASSEILQGAGAQLEQYF. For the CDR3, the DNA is TGTGCCAGCAGTGAAATATTACAGGGTGCCGGAGCCCAACTCGAGCAGTACTTC.

The chain's CDR3 is CASSLDRGQETQYF. The DNA for the CDR3 is TGTGCCAGCAGCTTAGACAGGGGGCAAGAGACCCAGTACTTC. The rearrangement links TRBV7-9 to TRBJ2-5, with 8 nucleotides matching TRBD1. CDR1 and CDR2 from the germline V gene are SEHNR and FQNEAQ (reference sequence). With 1 base clipped from V and 2 bases from J, the junction kept 0 bases outside the gene matches. CDR3 length: 14 residues. Full variable domain (rest looked up from reference TRBV7-9 and TRBJ2-5): DTGVSQNPRHKITKRGQNVTFRCDPISEHNRLYWYRQTLGQGPEFLTYFQNEAQLEKSRLLSDRFSAERPKGSFSTLEIQRTEQGDSAMYLCASSLDRGQETQYFGPGTRLLVL.

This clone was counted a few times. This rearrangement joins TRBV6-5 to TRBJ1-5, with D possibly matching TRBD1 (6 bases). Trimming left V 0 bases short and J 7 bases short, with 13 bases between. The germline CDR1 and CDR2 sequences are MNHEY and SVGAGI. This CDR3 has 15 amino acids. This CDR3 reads CASSYSRAGDQPQHF. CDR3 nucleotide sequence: TGTGCCAGCAGTTACTCGAGGGCAGGGGACCAGCCCCAGCATTTT.

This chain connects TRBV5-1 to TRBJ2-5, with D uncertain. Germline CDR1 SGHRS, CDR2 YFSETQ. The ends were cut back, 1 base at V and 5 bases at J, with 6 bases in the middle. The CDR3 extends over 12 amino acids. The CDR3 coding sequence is TGCGCCAGCAGCTTGTTCAGGGAGACCCAGTACTTC. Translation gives CASSLFRETQYF.

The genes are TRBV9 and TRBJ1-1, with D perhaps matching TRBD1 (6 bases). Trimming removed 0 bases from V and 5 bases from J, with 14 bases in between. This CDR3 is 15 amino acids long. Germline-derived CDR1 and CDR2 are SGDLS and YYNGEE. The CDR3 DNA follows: TGTGCCAGCAGCGTAGGGGGGGGCCGAACGACTGAAGCTTTCTTT. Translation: CASSVGGGRTTEAFF.

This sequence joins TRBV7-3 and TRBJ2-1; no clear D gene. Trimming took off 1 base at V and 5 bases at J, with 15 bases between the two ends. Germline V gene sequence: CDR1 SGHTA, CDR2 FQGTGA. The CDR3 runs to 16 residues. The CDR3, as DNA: TGTGCCAGCAGCTTAATCGCGGCAAGTCGGCACAATGAGCAGTTCTTC. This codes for CASSLIAASRHNEQFF.

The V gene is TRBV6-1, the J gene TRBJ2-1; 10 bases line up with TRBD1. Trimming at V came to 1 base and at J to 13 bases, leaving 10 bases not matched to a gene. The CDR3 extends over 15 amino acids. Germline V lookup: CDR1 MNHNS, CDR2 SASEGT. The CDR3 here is CASSEGTGGGTPQFF. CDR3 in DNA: TGTGCCAGCAGTGAAGGGACAGGGGGTGGGACTCCCCAGTTCTTC.